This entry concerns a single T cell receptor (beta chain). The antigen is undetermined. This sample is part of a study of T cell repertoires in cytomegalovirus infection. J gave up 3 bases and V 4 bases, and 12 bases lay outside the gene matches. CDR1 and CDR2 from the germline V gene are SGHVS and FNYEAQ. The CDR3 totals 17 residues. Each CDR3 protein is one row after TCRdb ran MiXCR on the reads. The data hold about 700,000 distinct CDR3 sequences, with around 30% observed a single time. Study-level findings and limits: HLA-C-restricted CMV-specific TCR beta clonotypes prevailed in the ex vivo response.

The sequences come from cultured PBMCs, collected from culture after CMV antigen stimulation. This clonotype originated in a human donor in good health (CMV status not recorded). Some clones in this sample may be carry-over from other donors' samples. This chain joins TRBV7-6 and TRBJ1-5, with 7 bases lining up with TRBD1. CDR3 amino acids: CASSYGGTAPFNQPQHF. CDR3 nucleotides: TGTGCCAGCAGCTACGGAGGGACAGCCCCGTTCAATCAGCCCCAGCATTTT.